The TCR beta chain described here comes from a study of early T cells in non-severe SARS-CoV-2 infection. Study summary: Investigators sequenced bulk RNA drawn from unsorted whole blood, and chains remained unpaired. Study results and caveats: Anti-spike CD8 responses were favored by VDJdb matching, which missed private and CD4 specificities.

Individual cDNA molecules received unique molecular identifiers during library preparation. MiXCR was run by TCRdb on the 5' RACE reads, yielding one entry per CDR3 protein. The sample records under 50,000 distinct CDR3 sequences, about 4.2% being singletons. Concerning this clonotype: Its antigen is not identified.

The CDR3 contains 14 residues. V was cut by 0 bases and J by 6 bases, with 9 bases left in between. CDR1 is SGHKS, CDR2 YYEKEE, per germline (reference sequence). This chain connects TRBV5-5 to TRBJ2-2, with unresolved D. The clonotype comes from an adult who was a healthcare worker with PCR-confirmed SARS-CoV-2 infection or an uninfected control (not recorded which). The sequencing sample was made of whole blood. The CDR3 sequence: CASSLVGRSGELFF. The CDR3, as DNA: TGTGCCAGCAGCTTGGTCGGCCGTTCCGGGGAGCTGTTTTTT.